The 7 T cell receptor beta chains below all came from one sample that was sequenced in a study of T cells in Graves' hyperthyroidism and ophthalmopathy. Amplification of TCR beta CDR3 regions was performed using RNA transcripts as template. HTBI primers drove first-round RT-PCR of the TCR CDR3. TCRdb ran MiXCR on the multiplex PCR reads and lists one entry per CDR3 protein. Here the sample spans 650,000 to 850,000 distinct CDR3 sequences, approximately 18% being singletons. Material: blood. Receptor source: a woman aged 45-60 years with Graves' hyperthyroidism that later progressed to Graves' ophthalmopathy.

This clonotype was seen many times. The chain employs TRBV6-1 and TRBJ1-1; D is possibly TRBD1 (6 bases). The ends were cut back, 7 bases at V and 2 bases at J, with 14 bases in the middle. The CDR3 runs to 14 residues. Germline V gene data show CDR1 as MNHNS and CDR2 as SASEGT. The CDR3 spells CASKIRGSNTEAFF. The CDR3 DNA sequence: TGTGCCAGCAAGATCAGGGGATCTAACACTGAAGCTTTCTTT.

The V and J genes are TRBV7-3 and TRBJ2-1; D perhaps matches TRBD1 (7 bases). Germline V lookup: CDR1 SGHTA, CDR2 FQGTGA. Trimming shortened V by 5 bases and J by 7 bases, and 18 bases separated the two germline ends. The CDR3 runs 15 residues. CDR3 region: CASSPRGDRRNEQFF. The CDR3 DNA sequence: TGTGCCAGCAGCCCAAGGGGGGACAGAAGGAATGAGCAGTTCTTC.

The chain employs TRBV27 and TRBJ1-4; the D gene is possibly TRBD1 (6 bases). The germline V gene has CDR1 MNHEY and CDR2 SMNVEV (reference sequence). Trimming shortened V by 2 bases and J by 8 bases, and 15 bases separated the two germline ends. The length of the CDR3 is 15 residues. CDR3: CASSLKGGAKEKLFF. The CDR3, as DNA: TGTGCCAGCAGTTTAAAGGGGGGCGCGAAGGAAAAACTGTTTTTT.

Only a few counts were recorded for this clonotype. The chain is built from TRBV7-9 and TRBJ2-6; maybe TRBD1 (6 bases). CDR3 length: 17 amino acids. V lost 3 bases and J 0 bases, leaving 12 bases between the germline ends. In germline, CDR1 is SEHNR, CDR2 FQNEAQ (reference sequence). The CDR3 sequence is CASSFRGTISGANVLTF. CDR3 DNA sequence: TGTGCCAGCAGCTTCAGGGGCACCATCTCTGGGGCCAACGTCCTGACTTTC.

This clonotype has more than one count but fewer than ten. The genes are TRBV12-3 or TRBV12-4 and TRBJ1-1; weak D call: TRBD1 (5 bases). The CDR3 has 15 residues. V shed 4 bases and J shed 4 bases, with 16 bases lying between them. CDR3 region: CASSSPTESGTEAFF. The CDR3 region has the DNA TGTGCCAGCAGTTCTCCGACAGAAAGTGGCACTGAAGCTTTCTTT.

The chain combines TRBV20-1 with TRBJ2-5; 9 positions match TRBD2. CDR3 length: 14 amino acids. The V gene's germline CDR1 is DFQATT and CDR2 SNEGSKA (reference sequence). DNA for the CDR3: TGCAGCCCGGGGGGGCGGGGGGGCTCAGAGACCCAGTACTTC. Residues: CSPGGRGGSETQYF.

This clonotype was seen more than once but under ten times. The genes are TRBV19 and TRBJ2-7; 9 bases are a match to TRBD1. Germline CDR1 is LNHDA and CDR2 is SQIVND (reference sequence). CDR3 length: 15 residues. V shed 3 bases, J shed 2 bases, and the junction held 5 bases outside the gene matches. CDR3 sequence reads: CASSISDRGTYEQYF. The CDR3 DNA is TGTGCCAGTAGTATCTCGGACAGGGGCACCTACGAGCAGTACTTC.